A single sample gave rise to the 21 T cell receptor beta chains below, sequenced in a study of blood T cell repertoires in COVID-19. Assay used: immunoSEQ multiplex PCR; TCRdb lists only in-frame clones, some missing. The data contain some 270,000 clones, about four fifths of them seen just once; the ten biggest clones take up roughly 3.1%. The sequencing sample was made of PBMCs or T cells enriched from blood (not recorded which). The receptors stem from a man over 45 who had recovered from COVID-19.

V gene TRBV14 combines with J gene TRBJ1-2, with unresolved D. The germline V and J ends were trimmed by 1 base and 4 bases, with 13 bases remaining between them. The CDR3 length is 15 residues. CDR1 is SGHDN and CDR2 is FVKESK in the germline V gene. The CDR3 DNA follows: TGTGCCAGCAGCCAAGGGCCGGGAATACCCTATGGCTACACCTTC. Translating it yields CASSQGPGIPYGYTF.

The chain combines TRBV24-1 with TRBJ2-1; 7 bases map to TRBD1. The CDR3 has 15 amino acids. Looked up from germline, CDR1 is KGHDR and CDR2 is SFDVKD. Trimming at V came to 3 bases and at J to 7 bases, leaving 8 bases not matched to a gene. CDR3 in amino acids: CATSDQGQDWNEQFF. CDR3 DNA sequence: TGTGCCACCAGTGATCAAGGACAGGATTGGAATGAGCAGTTCTTC.

This chain's CDR3 is CASSPSDRGYGYTF. In DNA, the CDR3 is TGTGCCAGCAGTCCCTCCGACAGGGGCTATGGCTACACCTTC. V is TRBV6-6 and J is TRBJ1-2; 8 bases agree with TRBD1. With 5 bases clipped from V and 4 bases from J, the junction kept 6 bases outside the gene matches. CDR1 and CDR2 from the germline V gene are MNHNY and SVGAGI (reference sequence). CDR3 length equals 14 residues.

The chain uses TRBV29-1 and TRBJ1-5, with 9 bases lining up with TRBD1. V shed 5 bases and J 5 bases; nucleotides not matched to a gene: 13. Germline assignment: CDR1 SQVTM and CDR2 ANQGSEA. This CDR3 has 16 residues. CDR3 in DNA: TGCAGCGTTATACCCTTAACAGGGGGCGTCGATCAGCCCCAGCATTTT. Translating gives CSVIPLTGGVDQPQHF.

V gene TRBV5-1 combines with J gene TRBJ2-7, with 12 nucleotides matching TRBD2. CDR1 and CDR2 (germline): SGHRS, YFSETQ. This CDR3 spans 16 amino acids. V lost 2 bases, J lost 8 bases, and 11 bases stayed unmatched. The CDR3 region has the DNA TGCGCCAGCAGCTTAGCGACGGCCGGACTAGCGGGGCAGCAGTACTTC. Translation: CASSLATAGLAGQQYF.

The CDR3: CASSLRVGLTGNEKLFF. The CDR3 coding sequence is TGTGCCAGCAGCTTACGGGTTGGGCTAACGGGGAATGAAAAACTGTTTTTT. The chain uses TRBV11-2 and TRBJ1-4; D is ambiguous. CDR3 size: 17 residues. V lost 2 bases and J 5 bases, leaving 18 bases between the germline ends. Germline V gene sequence: CDR1 SGHAT, CDR2 FQNNGV.

The V gene is TRBV28, the J gene TRBJ1-1; D is undetermined. V was pared by 4 bases and J by 4 bases, with 10 bases between. The CDR3 contains 13 residues. From germline, CDR1 is MDHEN and CDR2 SYDVKM. CDR3 protein: CASSYASGTEAFF. Here the CDR3 DNA reads TGTGCCAGCAGTTACGCATCGGGCACTGAAGCTTTCTTT.

With regard to this clone: Compared with germline, one end of the junction differs, possibly owing to a read error. The V and J genes are TRBV24-1 and TRBJ2-7; D possibly corresponds to TRBD1 (5 bases). The CDR3 has 14 amino acids. Germline V gene sequence: CDR1 KGHDR, CDR2 SFDVKD. The CDR3 spells CATSDSAGSYGQYF. The CDR3 nucleotides read TGTGCCACCAGTGATTCGGCAGGGTCCTACGGGCAGTACTTC.

This clone occurred once. This chain links TRBV24-1 with TRBJ2-5, with 11 nucleotides matching TRBD2. CDR1 is KGHDR, CDR2 SFDVKD, per germline. The CDR3 has 16 residues. Trimming took 6 bases from V and 4 from J; bases not matched to a gene: 9. CDR3 amino acids: CATSFPSGRTGETQYF. The CDR3 DNA reads as TGTGCCACCAGTTTTCCTAGCGGGAGGACTGGAGAGACCCAGTACTTC.

This clone was observed once. The chain uses TRBV5-1 and TRBJ1-5, with D hard to call. CDR1 is SGHRS, CDR2 YFSETQ, per germline. Trimming left V 4 bases short and J 0 bases short, with 11 bases between. The CDR3 is 15 residues long. The CDR3 is CASSLDSSSNQPQHF. In DNA, the CDR3 is TGCGCCAGCAGCCTAGACTCCTCTAGCAATCAGCCCCAGCATTTT.

The rearrangement uses TRBV6-4 and TRBJ2-4; D is uncertain. V lost 8 bases, J lost 8 bases, and 13 bases lay in between. The CDR3 contains 12 residues. Germline V gene lookup returns CDR1 MRHNA and CDR2 SNTAGT. Here the CDR3 reads CASPVAEDIQYF. CDR3 DNA: TGTGCCAGCCCCGTTGCCGAGGACATTCAGTACTTC.

The chain couples TRBV12-5 to TRBJ1-3; 8 nucleotides agree with TRBD1. Germline V gene lookup returns CDR1 LGHNT and CDR2 FRNRAP. Unmatched junction bases numbered 2, after V lost 3 bases and J lost 7 bases. The CDR3 sequence is 13 residues long. The CDR3 region is CASGFRQGNTIYF. CDR3 nucleotides: TGTGCTAGTGGTTTTCGACAGGGGAACACCATATATTTT.

This rearrangement joins TRBV5-1 to TRBJ1-2; 8 bases align to TRBD1. The CDR3 sequence is 13 residues long. V shed 5 bases and J 4 bases; nucleotides not matched to a gene: 4. Looked up from germline, CDR1 is SGHRS and CDR2 is YFSETQ. CDR3 residues: CASSYDRGYGYTF. DNA for the CDR3: TGCGCCAGCAGTTATGACAGGGGCTATGGCTACACCTTC.

The chain uses TRBV14 and TRBJ2-5; TRBD1 aligns across 7 bases. Trimming removed 0 bases from V and 3 bases from J; junction bases left unmatched: 7. The CDR3 extends over 16 amino acids. CDR1 is SGHDN, CDR2 FVKESK, per germline. The CDR3 region is CASSQERTGVKETQYF. The CDR3 DNA sequence: TGTGCCAGCAGCCAAGAGCGAACAGGGGTGAAAGAGACCCAGTACTTC. Looking up the rest from reference TRBV14 and TRBJ2-5 gives the full variable domain: EAGVTQFPSHSVIEKGQTVTLRCDPISGHDNLYWYRRVMGKEIKFLLHFVKESKQDESGMPNNRFLAERTGGTYSTLKVQPAELEDSGVYFCASSQERTGVKETQYFGPGTRLLVL.

This clone turned up a few times. Here the CDR3 DNA reads TGTGCCAGTAGGCTCACCGGACAGGGAGGCGGCTACACCTTC. As protein: CASRLTGQGGGYTF. J is TRBJ1-2 and V is TRBV19; 8 bases are shared with TRBD1. The V gene end was trimmed by 6 bases and the J gene end by 8 bases; junction bases not matched to a gene: 11. Germline V CDR1 and CDR2: LNHDA, SQIVND (reference sequence). This CDR3 contains 14 residues.

The chain carries TRBV7-8 and TRBJ1-5; perhaps TRBD1 as D (5 bases). Deletions cut 4 bases from V and 3 bases from J, with 16 bases between. This CDR3 spans 16 amino acids. The germline CDR1 and CDR2 sequences are SGHVS and FQNEAQ. The CDR3 spells CASSSLQTAVNQPQHF. For the CDR3, the DNA is TGTGCCAGCAGCTCCCTCCAGACAGCAGTCAATCAGCCCCAGCATTTT. The complete variable domain, with remaining parts taken from reference TRBV7-8 and TRBJ1-5, reads GAGVSQSPRYKVAKRGQDVALRCDPISGHVSLFWYQQALGQGPEFLTYFQNEAQLDKSGLPSDRFFAERPEGSVSTLKIQRTQQEDSAVYLCASSSLQTAVNQPQHFGDGTRLSIL.

This sequence joins TRBV7-3 and TRBJ2-1, with TRBD2 matching over 8 bases. Looked up from germline, CDR1 is SGHTA and CDR2 is FQGTGA. The V and J ends lost 0 bases and 8 bases, in that order; junction bases with no gene match: 6. The CDR3 has 15 amino acids. In DNA, the CDR3 is TGTGCCAGCAGCTTAACGGGAGCGGGAGCCGATGAGCAGTTCTTC. Translating it yields CASSLTGAGADEQFF.

The chain uses TRBV7-3 and TRBJ1-2; D gene uncertain. This CDR3 has 12 residues. The germline V gene has CDR1 SGHTA and CDR2 FQGTGA. Trimming left V 5 bases short and J 4 bases short, with 8 bases between. CDR3 DNA sequence: TGTGCCAGCAGCCAAACGGGCTATGGCTACACCTTC. Translating it yields CASSQTGYGYTF.

The chain carries TRBV6-5 and TRBJ1-5; TRBD1 matches 7 bases. This CDR3 comprises 13 residues. Germline values: CDR1 MNHEY, CDR2 SVGAGI. V trimming: 6 bases; J trimming: 2 bases; junction bases outside the gene matches: 1. The CDR3 sequence is CASSGTGNQPQHF. The CDR3 DNA follows: TGTGCCAGCAGCGGGACAGGCAATCAGCCCCAGCATTTT.

V and J are TRBV27 and TRBJ1-3, with 8 bases matching TRBD1. The CDR3 contains 16 residues. Germline values: CDR1 MNHEY, CDR2 SMNVEV (reference sequence). J was trimmed by 3 bases and V by 6 bases; bases with no gene match: 10. The CDR3 reads CASSPLDRVVGNTIYF. The CDR3, as DNA: TGTGCCAGCAGCCCTTTGGACAGGGTCGTTGGAAACACCATATATTTT.

The chain joins TRBV6-2 or TRBV6-3 to TRBJ2-7; 8 positions agree with TRBD2. Looked up from germline, CDR1 is MNHEY and CDR2 is SVGEGT. The CDR3 extends over 18 amino acids. Trimming removed 6 bases from V and 2 bases from J; junction bases left unmatched: 18. The CDR3 region has the DNA TGTGCCAGCAGCCCTAGACACCCAACAAGCGGGAGCACCTACGAGCAGTACTTC. Translation: CASSPRHPTSGSTYEQYF.